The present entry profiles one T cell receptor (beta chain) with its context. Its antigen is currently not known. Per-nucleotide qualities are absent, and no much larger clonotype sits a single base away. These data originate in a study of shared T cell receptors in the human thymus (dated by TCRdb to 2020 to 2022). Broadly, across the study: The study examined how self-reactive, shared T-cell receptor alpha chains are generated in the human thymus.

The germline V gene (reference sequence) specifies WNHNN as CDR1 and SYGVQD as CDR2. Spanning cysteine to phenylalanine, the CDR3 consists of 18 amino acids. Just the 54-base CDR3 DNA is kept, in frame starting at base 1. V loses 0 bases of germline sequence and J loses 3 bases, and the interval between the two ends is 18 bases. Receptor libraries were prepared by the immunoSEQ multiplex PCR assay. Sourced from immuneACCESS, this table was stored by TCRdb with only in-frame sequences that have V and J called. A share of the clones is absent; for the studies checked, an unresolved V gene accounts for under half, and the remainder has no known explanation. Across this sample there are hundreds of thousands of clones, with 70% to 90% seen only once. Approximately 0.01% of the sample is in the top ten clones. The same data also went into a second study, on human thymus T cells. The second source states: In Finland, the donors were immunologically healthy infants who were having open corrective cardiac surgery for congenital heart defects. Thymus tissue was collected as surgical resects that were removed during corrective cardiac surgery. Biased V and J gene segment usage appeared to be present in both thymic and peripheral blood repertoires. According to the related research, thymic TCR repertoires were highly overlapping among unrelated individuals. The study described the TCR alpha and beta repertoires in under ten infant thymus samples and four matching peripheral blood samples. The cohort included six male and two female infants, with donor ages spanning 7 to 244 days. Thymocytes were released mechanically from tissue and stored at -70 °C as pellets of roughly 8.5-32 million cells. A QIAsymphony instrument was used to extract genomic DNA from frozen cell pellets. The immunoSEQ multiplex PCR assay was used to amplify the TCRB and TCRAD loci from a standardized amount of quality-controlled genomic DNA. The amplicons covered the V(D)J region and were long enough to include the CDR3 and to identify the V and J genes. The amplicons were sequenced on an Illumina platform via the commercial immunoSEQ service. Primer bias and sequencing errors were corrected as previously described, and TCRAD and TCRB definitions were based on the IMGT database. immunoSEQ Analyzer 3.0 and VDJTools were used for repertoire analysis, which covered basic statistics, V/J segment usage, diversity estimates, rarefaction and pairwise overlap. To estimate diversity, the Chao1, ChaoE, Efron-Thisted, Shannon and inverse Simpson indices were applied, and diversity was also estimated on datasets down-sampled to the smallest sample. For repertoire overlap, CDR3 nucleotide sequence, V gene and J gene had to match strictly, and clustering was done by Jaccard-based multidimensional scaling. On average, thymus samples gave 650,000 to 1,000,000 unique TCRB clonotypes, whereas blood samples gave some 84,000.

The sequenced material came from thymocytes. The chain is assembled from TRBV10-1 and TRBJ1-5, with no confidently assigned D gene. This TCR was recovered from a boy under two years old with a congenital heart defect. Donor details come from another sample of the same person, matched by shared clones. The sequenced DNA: TGCGCCAGCAGTGAGTCGAGATTTAACAGCAATTACAATCAGCCCCAGCATTTT. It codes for CASSESRFNSNYNQPQHF.